The 30 T cell receptor beta chains listed next were all sequenced from one sample in a study of identical twins. TCRdb re-derived calls from the 5' RACE reads in MiXCR, one entry per CDR3 protein. This sample carries some 900,000 distinct CDR3 sequences, around an eighth of them seen once, and the ten largest clones take roughly 1.5%. This sample was also put to use in a study of yellow fever vaccine responses in identical twins.

Input material: PBMCs. The receptors here all came from a woman in her late teens or twenties in good health.

The J gene is TRBJ2-6, the V gene TRBV20-1; D ambiguous. The CDR3 is 14 amino acids. The ends were cut back, 0 bases at V and 4 bases at J, with 7 bases in the middle. Germline-derived CDR1 and CDR2 are DFQATT and SNEGSKA (reference sequence). The CDR3 coding sequence is TGCAGTGCTAGAGAGTACCGCGGGGCCAACGTCCTGACTTTC. Its protein product is CSAREYRGANVLTF.

This clonotype came up a few times. The chain has TRBV12-3 or TRBV12-4 and TRBJ2-1, with a tentative D call TRBD1 (5 bases). CDR3 length: 15 residues. The ends were cut back, 7 bases at V and 5 bases at J, with 18 bases in the middle. CDR3 nucleotides: TGTGCCAGCACCCTTCCAGGGTCTGGGGACAATGAGCAGTTCTTC. Translation: CASTLPGSGDNEQFF.

This chain uses TRBV6-5 with TRBJ1-1; the D gene is possibly TRBD1 (5 bases). Germline assignment: CDR1 MNHEY and CDR2 SVGAGI. CDR3 length equals 14 residues. V lost 0 bases to trimming and J lost 9 bases, with 14 bases between them. In nucleotides, the CDR3 is TGTGCCAGCAGTTACTCGGGACCCAGGGAGAAAGCTTTCTTT. It translates to CASSYSGPREKAFF.

This clonotype was seen ten or more times. J is TRBJ1-2 and V is TRBV20-1; tentatively, D is TRBD1 (6 bases). Germline CDR1 DFQATT, CDR2 SNEGSKA (reference sequence). The CDR3 sequence is 12 residues long. V gave up 5 bases and J gave up 1 base, with 8 bases separating them. CDR3: CSARTDNYGYTF. The CDR3, as DNA: TGCAGTGCTCGGACAGATAACTATGGCTACACCTTC.

This chain links TRBV5-8 with TRBJ2-1; TRBD2 agrees at 7 bases. J lost 9 bases, V lost 2 bases, and 14 bases had no gene match. Looked up from germline, CDR1 is SGHTS and CDR2 is YDEGEE. CDR3 length: 16 amino acids. CDR3 DNA sequence: TGTGCCAGCAGCTTCGGCTCGACTAGCCTCGGTGGTGAGCAGTTCTTC. Encoded protein: CASSFGSTSLGGEQFF.

In its sample, this clonotype was seen a few times. This rearrangement joins TRBV5-1 to TRBJ2-2; 11 bases match TRBD2. V lost 1 base to trimming and J lost 6 bases; unmatched junction nucleotides: 8. The CDR3 contains 17 residues. Germline V gene lookup returns CDR1 SGHRS and CDR2 YFSETQ. The CDR3 loop is CASSLRELAGVSGELFF. In DNA form, the CDR3 reads TGCGCCAGCAGCTTGCGGGAACTAGCGGGAGTCTCCGGGGAGCTGTTTTTT.

This clonotype occurred a few times. This rearrangement joins TRBV2 to TRBJ2-5; 12 nucleotides agree with TRBD2. There are 14 residues in the CDR3. Germline V CDR1 and CDR2: SNHLY, FYNNEI. Trimming took 7 bases from V and 4 from J; bases not matched to a gene: 4. The DNA for the CDR3 is TGTGCCAGCACCCTAGCGGGGGGGGGAGAGACCCAGTACTTC. Protein: CASTLAGGGETQYF.

Here the CDR3 DNA reads TGTGCCAGCAGCTTAGCTGCTAGCGGGAGTGGCGAGCAGTTCTTC. As protein: CASSLAASGSGEQFF. J is TRBJ2-1 and V is TRBV7-9; 10 bases are a match to TRBD2. This CDR3 spans 15 amino acids. CDR1 SEHNR and CDR2 FQNEAQ come from the germline V gene (reference sequence). The ends lost 0 bases at V and 10 bases at J; junction bases unmatched: 6.

This clonotype was seen more than once but under ten times. The chain employs TRBV29-1 and TRBJ2-3; D possibly corresponds to TRBD1 (7 bases). The germline V and J ends were trimmed by 7 bases and 3 bases, with 17 bases remaining between them. CDR1 and CDR2 from the germline V gene are SQVTM and ANQGSEA. The length of the CDR3 is 14 residues. CDR3 region: CSAAGGRGTDTQYF. In DNA form, the CDR3 reads TGCAGCGCTGCAGGGGGTCGGGGGACAGATACGCAGTATTTT.

The chain combines TRBV3-1 with TRBJ1-1; 10 bases are shared with TRBD1. Trimming at V came to 4 bases and at J to 1 base, leaving 6 bases not matched to a gene. Germline V lookup: CDR1 LGHDT, CDR2 YNNKEL (reference sequence). CDR3 length: 16 residues. CDR3 in amino acids: CASSLGQGRWNTEAFF. For the CDR3, the DNA is TGTGCCAGCAGCCTGGGACAGGGGAGGTGGAACACTGAAGCTTTCTTT.

This clonotype has only a few counts. The rearrangement joins TRBV10-3 to TRBJ1-5; no firm D call. The germline V gene has CDR1 ENHRY and CDR2 SYGVKD. V was pared by 3 bases and J by 6 bases, with 12 bases between. This CDR3 has 14 amino acids. The CDR3 spells CAISDTGRGQPQHF. The CDR3 coding sequence is TGTGCCATCAGTGATACCGGTCGGGGTCAGCCCCAGCATTTT.

In this sample, this clonotype turned up a few times. The chain links TRBV29-1 to TRBJ1-2; no firm D call. Trimming cost V 0 bases and J 1 base, with 6 bases left between them. The germline V gene encodes CDR1 SQVTM and CDR2 ANQGSEA. The CDR3 has 13 residues. The CDR3 is CSVEDRNNYGYTF. CDR3 DNA sequence: TGCAGCGTTGAAGACCGGAATAACTATGGCTACACCTTC.

The chain carries TRBV10-3 and TRBJ2-1; D gene unclear. From germline, CDR1 is ENHRY and CDR2 SYGVKD. The CDR3 spans 14 residues. The V end was cut by 8 bases, the J end by 2 bases, with 13 bases between. The CDR3 reads CAIGSDPTYNEQFF. DNA of the CDR3: TGTGCCATCGGTAGTGACCCTACCTACAATGAGCAGTTCTTC.

This clonotype was seen only a few times. The gene calls are TRBV12-3 or TRBV12-4 and TRBJ2-3, with TRBD1 matching over 8 bases. V lost 3 bases, J lost 1 base, and 9 bases stayed unmatched. The CDR3 is 17 residues long. The CDR3 region is CASSFLGQGRGTDTQYF. In DNA form, the CDR3 reads TGTGCCAGCAGTTTTCTAGGACAGGGTCGCGGCACAGATACGCAGTATTTT.

Concerning this clonotype: At one boundary the junction diverges from the germline segment, which might be a read error. The V gene is TRBV20-1, the J gene TRBJ2-3, with 11 bases matching TRBD2. This CDR3 comprises 19 residues. Germline CDR1 reads DFQATT; CDR2 reads SNEGSKA (reference sequence). The CDR3 protein is CSSRGQSPGLAENTDTQYF. The CDR3 DNA is TGCAGTTCTAGGGGCCAGAGTCCGGGACTAGCGGAGAACACAGATACGCAGTATTTT.

Only a few counts were recorded for this clonotype. This chain connects TRBV5-1 to TRBJ2-1; possible D gene TRBD2, 5 bases. V lost 0 bases, J lost 10 bases, and 14 bases lay in between. Germline V gene sequence: CDR1 SGHRS, CDR2 YFSETQ. The length of the CDR3 is 14 residues. CDR3 protein: CASSLEALTTEQFF. CDR3 sequence (DNA): TGCGCCAGCAGCTTGGAAGCTTTGACTACGGAGCAGTTCTTC.

The chain recombines TRBV4-1 with TRBJ1-2; D unresolved. CDR1 is MGHRA, CDR2 YSYEKL, per germline. This CDR3 has 14 residues. The germline V and J ends were trimmed by 1 base and 5 bases, with 11 bases remaining between them. The DNA for the CDR3 is TGCGCCAGCAGCCAAGTCGGAGAACCTTATGGCTACACCTTC. It specifies CASSQVGEPYGYTF.

This clonotype has more than one count but fewer than ten. The chain employs TRBV7-9 and TRBJ1-4; D unresolved. V shed 1 base and J shed 4 bases, with 7 bases lying between them. This CDR3 comprises 14 residues. Germline V gives CDR1 SEHNR, CDR2 FQNEAQ (reference sequence). The CDR3 DNA reads as TGTGCCAGCAGCTTAGGCCACGATAATGAAAAACTGTTTTTT. It codes for CASSLGHDNEKLFF. The complete variable domain, with remaining parts taken from reference TRBV7-9 and TRBJ1-4, reads DTGVSQNPRHKITKRGQNVTFRCDPISEHNRLYWYRQTLGQGPEFLTYFQNEAQLEKSRLLSDRFSAERPKGSFSTLEIQRTEQGDSAMYLCASSLGHDNEKLFFGSGTQLSVL.

The gene calls are TRBV28 and TRBJ1-6; 8 bases are shared with TRBD1. The CDR3 covers 14 residues. J lost 5 bases, V lost 4 bases, and 1 base had no gene match. Germline V gene sequence: CDR1 MDHEN, CDR2 SYDVKM. CDR3 amino acids: CASSWDRNNSPLHF. As DNA, the CDR3 is TGTGCCAGCAGTTGGGACAGGAATAATTCACCCCTCCACTTT.

The chain employs TRBV4-1 and TRBJ2-5; D might be TRBD1 (6 bases). Trimming removed 5 bases from V and 4 bases from J, with 11 bases in between. Germline-derived CDR1 and CDR2 are MGHRA and YSYEKL. The CDR3 totals 13 residues. CDR3 nucleotides: TGCGCCAGCAGCAAAACCAGGGGAGAGACCCAGTACTTC. The encoded protein is CASSKTRGETQYF.

The gene calls are TRBV6-2 or TRBV6-3 and TRBJ2-1; 8 bases are shared with TRBD1. Germline trimming cut 1 base from V and 12 bases from J; bases unmatched to any gene: 14. This CDR3 region has 16 residues. Per the germline V gene, CDR1 is MNHEY and CDR2 is SVGEGT. The CDR3 bases are TGTGCCAGCAGTTACTGGATGGGACAGGCCGACTCCGGGCAGTTCTTC. It codes for CASSYWMGQADSGQFF.

The genes are TRBV7-6 and TRBJ1-5; D uncertain. V was pared by 5 bases and J by 8 bases, with 13 bases between. The CDR3 has 13 residues. Germline V gene sequence: CDR1 SGHVS, CDR2 FNYEAQ. CDR3 amino acids: CASSHGRGEPQHF. CDR3 nucleotide sequence: TGTGCCAGCAGCCACGGGCGTGGGGAGCCCCAGCATTTT. The full variable domain, completed using reference TRBV7-6 and TRBJ1-5, is GAGVSQSPRYKVTKRGQDVALRCDPISGHVSLYWYRQALGQGPEFLTYFNYEAQQDKSGLPNDRFSAERPEGSISTLTIQRTEQRDSAMYRCASSHGRGEPQHFGDGTRLSIL.

The chain recombines TRBV6-4 with TRBJ2-3, with D perhaps assigned TRBD1 or TRBD2 (5 bases each). Germline lookup yields CDR1 MRHNA and CDR2 SNTAGT. V was cut by 4 bases and J by 2 bases, with 13 bases left in between. The CDR3 contains 15 residues. CDR3 amino acids: CASSGTGLHTDTQYF. The CDR3, as DNA: TGTGCCAGCAGTGGAACGGGGCTCCACACAGATACGCAGTATTTT.

The chain combines TRBV5-1 with TRBJ1-2; D not resolved. V lost 0 bases and J 6 bases, leaving 12 bases between the germline ends. Germline CDR1 reads SGHRS; CDR2 reads YFSETQ. This CDR3 region has 14 residues. The CDR3 is CASSLAYYEDGYTF. CDR3 nucleotide sequence: TGCGCCAGCAGCTTGGCCTACTACGAGGATGGCTACACCTTC.

This clonotype was counted between two and nine times. The chain is built from TRBV4-1 and TRBJ2-3; D is unresolved. The V end lost 2 bases, the J end lost 2 bases, and 26 bases lay between the germline ends. The germline gives CDR1 MGHRA, CDR2 YSYEKL. This CDR3 has 20 residues. CDR3 protein: CASSQSPARKVLLPTDTQYF. The CDR3 DNA sequence: TGCGCCAGCAGCCAATCCCCGGCCAGGAAGGTCTTACTACCCACAGATACGCAGTATTTT.

This clonotype has more than one count but fewer than ten. The chain carries TRBV29-1 and TRBJ1-2, with D unresolved. The CDR3 totals 13 residues. Trimming shortened V by 4 bases and J by 6 bases, and 15 bases separated the two germline ends. CDR1 is SQVTM, CDR2 ANQGSEA, per germline. CDR3 loop: CSVGEGKMNGYTF. Written as DNA, the CDR3 is TGCAGCGTTGGTGAGGGAAAGATGAATGGCTACACCTTC.

This clonotype was detected a few times. V usage is TRBV6-4 and J usage is TRBJ1-2; the D is unclear. Germline CDR1 MRHNA, CDR2 SNTAGT. With 2 bases removed from V and 2 bases from J, the gap between germline ends came to 9 bases. CDR3 length: 14 residues. The CDR3 region is CASSDQPNNYGYTF. CDR3 bases: TGTGCCAGCAGTGACCAGCCCAACAACTATGGCTACACCTTC.

The rearrangement joins TRBV11-2 to TRBJ2-1; 12 bases are shared with TRBD2. CDR3 length equals 15 residues. J lost 5 bases, V lost 6 bases, and 5 bases had no gene match. Looked up from germline, CDR1 is SGHAT and CDR2 is FQNNGV. The CDR3 loop reads CASRPLAGGNNEQFF. The CDR3, as DNA: TGTGCCAGCAGGCCACTAGCGGGAGGTAACAATGAGCAGTTCTTC.

This clonotype has a count of ten or more. The chain combines TRBV28 with TRBJ2-5; D assignment may be TRBD1 or TRBD2 (5 bases each). V was pared by 2 bases and J by 5 bases, with 12 bases between. The CDR3 length is 14 residues. Germline CDR1 is MDHEN and CDR2 is SYDVKM. The CDR3 protein is CASSLGGGWETQYF. The CDR3, as DNA: TGTGCCAGCAGTTTAGGGGGTGGATGGGAGACCCAGTACTTC.

The rearrangement links TRBV5-1 to TRBJ2-2; 15 bases map to TRBD2. Germline V gene data show CDR1 as SGHRS and CDR2 as YFSETQ. The CDR3 is 19 residues long. Germline trimming cut 4 bases from V and 4 bases from J; bases unmatched to any gene: 11. The CDR3 DNA reads TGCGCCAGCAGCCCAACCGGGACTAGCGGGAGGAGGAGCACCGGGGAGCTGTTTTTT. Its protein is CASSPTGTSGRRSTGELFF. The whole variable domain, filled in from reference TRBV5-1 and TRBJ2-2, reads KAGVTQTPRYLIKTRGQQVTLSCSPISGHRSVSWYQQTPGQGLQFLFEYFSETQRNKGNFPGRFSGRQFSNSRSEMNVSTLELGDSALYLCASSPTGTSGRRSTGELFFGEGSRLTVL.